This T cell receptor beta chain was captured by sequencing in a study of shared clonotypes between healthy human individuals. Study results and limitations: Generation probabilities of non-shared clonotypes were lower (relative to those shared by all four donors).

Details on this clone: The target antigen is unknown.

V lost 0 bases to trimming and J lost 12 bases, with 12 bases between them. The CDR3 contains 13 residues. Germline V gene lookup returns CDR1 SGHNT and CDR2 YENEEA. Using immunoSEQ multiplex PCR, the repertoire was profiled, and TCRdb retains in-frame clones only, with some absent. The data show roughly 1,500,000 clones, with 95% to 99% seen just once and 0.45% held by the top ten. Donors, without exception, were Caucasian adults residing in Nashville, Tennessee. This clonotype was sampled from a young man in good health. The material sequenced was naive CD4+ T cells sorted from blood. Subset denoted: CD45RA+ positively selected. The chain joins TRBV11-3 to TRBJ2-1; maybe TRBD1 (5 bases). In DNA, the CDR3 is TGTGCCAGCAGCTTAGAGGACCTTGGGGCGCAGTTCTTC. Translated, it gives CASSLEDLGAQFF.